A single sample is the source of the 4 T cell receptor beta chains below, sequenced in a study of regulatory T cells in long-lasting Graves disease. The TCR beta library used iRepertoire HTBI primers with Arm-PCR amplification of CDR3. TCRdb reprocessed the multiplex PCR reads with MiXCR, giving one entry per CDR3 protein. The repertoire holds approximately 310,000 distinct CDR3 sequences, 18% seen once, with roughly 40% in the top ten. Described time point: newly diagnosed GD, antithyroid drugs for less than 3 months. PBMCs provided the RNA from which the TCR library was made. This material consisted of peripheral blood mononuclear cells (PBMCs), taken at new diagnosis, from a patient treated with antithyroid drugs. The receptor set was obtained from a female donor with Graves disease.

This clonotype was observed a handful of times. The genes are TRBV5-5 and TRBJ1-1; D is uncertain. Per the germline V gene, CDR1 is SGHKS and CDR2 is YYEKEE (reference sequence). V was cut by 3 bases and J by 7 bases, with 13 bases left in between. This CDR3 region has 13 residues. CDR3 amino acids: CASSSPGGNEAFF. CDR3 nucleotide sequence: TGTGCCAGCAGCTCCCCGGGTGGGAATGAAGCTTTCTTT.

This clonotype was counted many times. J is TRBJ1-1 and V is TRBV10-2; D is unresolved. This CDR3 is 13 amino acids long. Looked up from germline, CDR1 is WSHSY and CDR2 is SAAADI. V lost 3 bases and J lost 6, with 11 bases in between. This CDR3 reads CASSDNEVPEAFF. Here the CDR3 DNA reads TGCGCCAGCAGTGATAATGAGGTCCCTGAAGCTTTCTTT.

The CDR3 sequence is CASSPRGGVFYYEQYF. As DNA, the CDR3 is TGTGCCAGCTCACCACGGGGTGGGGTATTCTACTACGAGCAGTACTTC. V and J are TRBV18 and TRBJ2-7; D ambiguous. The germline V gene has CDR1 KGHSH and CDR2 LQKENI. The CDR3 is 16 residues long. Trimming stripped 1 base from V and 3 bases from J, with 16 bases between.

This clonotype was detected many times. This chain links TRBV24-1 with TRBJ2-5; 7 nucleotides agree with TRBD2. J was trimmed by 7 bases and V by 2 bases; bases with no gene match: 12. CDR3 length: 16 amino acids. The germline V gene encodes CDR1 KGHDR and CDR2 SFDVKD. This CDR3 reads CATSDSLARERGTQYF. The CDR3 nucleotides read TGTGCCACCAGTGATTCACTAGCGAGAGAACGTGGGACCCAGTACTTC.